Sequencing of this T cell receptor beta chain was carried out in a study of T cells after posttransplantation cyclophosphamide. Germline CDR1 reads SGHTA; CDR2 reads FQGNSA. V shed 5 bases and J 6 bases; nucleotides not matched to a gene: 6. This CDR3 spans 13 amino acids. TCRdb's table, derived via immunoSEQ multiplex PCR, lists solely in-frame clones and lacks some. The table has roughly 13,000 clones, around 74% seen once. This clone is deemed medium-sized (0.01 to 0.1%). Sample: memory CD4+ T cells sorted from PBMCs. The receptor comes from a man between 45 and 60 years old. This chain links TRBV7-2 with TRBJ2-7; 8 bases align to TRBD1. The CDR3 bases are TGTGCCAGCAGCAGGGGACAGGTGAGCGAGCAGTACTTC. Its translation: CASSRGQVSEQYF.